This T cell receptor (beta chain) was observed in a study of a mutant IDH1 vaccine in newly diagnosed glioma. The protocol was immunoSEQ multiplex PCR, while the TCRdb copy is restricted to in-frame clones and leaves out a portion. The table has around 100,000 clones, about 90% seen once. V was clipped by 7 bases and J by 4 bases; unmatched bases: 4. Germline V gives CDR1 MNHNY, CDR2 SVGAGI (reference sequence). CDR3 length equals 14 residues. Time point of the sample: week 47, end of study. The study gave 300 ug of mutant IDH1 20-mer peptide per vaccine dose, with topical imiquimod. As to this clone: Its antigen is not known.

The TCR was taken from a woman aged 50 to 65 with glioma. This rearrangement joins TRBV6-6 to TRBJ2-7, with 13 bases aligning to TRBD2. Material: PBMCs, obtained from a glioma patient whose treatment included an IDH1 peptide vaccine. In DNA, the CDR3 is TGTGCCAGCAAAGGACTAGCGGGAGAATACGAGCAGTACTTC. Its protein is CASKGLAGEYEQYF.